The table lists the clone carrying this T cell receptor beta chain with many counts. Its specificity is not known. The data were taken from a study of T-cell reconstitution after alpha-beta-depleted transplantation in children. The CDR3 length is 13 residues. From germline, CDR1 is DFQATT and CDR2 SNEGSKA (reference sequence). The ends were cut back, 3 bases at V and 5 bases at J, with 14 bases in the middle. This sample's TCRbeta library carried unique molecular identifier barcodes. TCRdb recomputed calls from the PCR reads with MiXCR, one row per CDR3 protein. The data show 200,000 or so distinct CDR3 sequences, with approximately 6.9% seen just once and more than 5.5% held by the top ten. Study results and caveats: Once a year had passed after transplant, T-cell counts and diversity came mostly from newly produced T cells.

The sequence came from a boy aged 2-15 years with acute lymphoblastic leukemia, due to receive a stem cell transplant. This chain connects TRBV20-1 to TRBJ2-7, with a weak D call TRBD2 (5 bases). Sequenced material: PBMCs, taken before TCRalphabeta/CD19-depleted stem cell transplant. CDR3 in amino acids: CSASPGLVHEQYF. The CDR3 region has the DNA TGCAGTGCTAGCCCCGGACTTGTCCACGAGCAGTACTTC.